This TCR beta chain is drawn from a study of T cell repertoires in cytomegalovirus infection. The CDR3 contains 12 residues. Trimming shortened V by 5 bases and J by 8 bases, and 10 bases separated the two germline ends. Germline CDR1 reads SGHVS; CDR2 reads FQNEAQ. Each CDR3 protein is one row after TCRdb ran MiXCR on the reads. The sample yields about 770,000 distinct CDR3 sequences, almost 30% seen once. Notes on this clonotype: Its antigen is currently unknown.

The J gene is TRBJ2-1, the V gene TRBV7-8; tentative D call: TRBD2 (5 bases). The specimen was cultured CD8+ T cells from PBMCs, collected from culture after CMV antigen stimulation. The source is a human donor in good health (CMV status not recorded). Some clones in this sample may be carry-over from other donors' samples. CDR3 in DNA: TGTGCCAGCAGCCCACTAGGAGATGAGCAGTTCTTC. Its protein is CASSPLGDEQFF.